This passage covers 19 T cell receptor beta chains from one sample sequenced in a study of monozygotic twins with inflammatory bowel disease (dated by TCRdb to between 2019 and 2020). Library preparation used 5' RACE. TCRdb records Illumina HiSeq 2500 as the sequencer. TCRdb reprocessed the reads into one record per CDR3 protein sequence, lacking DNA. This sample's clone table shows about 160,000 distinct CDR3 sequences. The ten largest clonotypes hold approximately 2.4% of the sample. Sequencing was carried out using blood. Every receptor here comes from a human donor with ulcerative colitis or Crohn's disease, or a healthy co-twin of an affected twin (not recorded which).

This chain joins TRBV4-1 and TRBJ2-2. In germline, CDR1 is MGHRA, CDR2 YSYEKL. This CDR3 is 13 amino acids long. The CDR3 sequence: CASSHLSTGELFF.

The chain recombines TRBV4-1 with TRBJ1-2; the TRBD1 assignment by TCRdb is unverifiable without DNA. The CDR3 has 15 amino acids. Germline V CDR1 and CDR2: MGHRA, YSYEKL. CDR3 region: CASSQERGANYGYTF.

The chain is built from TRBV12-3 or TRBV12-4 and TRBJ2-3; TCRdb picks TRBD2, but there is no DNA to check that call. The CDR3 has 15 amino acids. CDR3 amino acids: CASTELAGGRDTQYF.

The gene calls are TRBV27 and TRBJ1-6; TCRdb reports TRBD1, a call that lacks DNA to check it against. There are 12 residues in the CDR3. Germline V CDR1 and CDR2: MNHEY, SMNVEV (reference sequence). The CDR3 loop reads CASTAGDSPLHF.

The CDR3 here is CSAALAGGDNEQFF. The chain links TRBV20-1 to TRBJ2-1; TCRdb reports TRBD2, a call that lacks DNA to check it against. The length of the CDR3 is 14 residues. The germline CDR1 and CDR2 sequences are DFQATT and SNEGSKA (reference sequence).

CDR3 sequence reads: CSAEELNTEAFF. This chain joins TRBV20-1 and TRBJ1-1. Germline V gene sequence: CDR1 DFQATT, CDR2 SNEGSKA (reference sequence). This CDR3 comprises 12 residues.

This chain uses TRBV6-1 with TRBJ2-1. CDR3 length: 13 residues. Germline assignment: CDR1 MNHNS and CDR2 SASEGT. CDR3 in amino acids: CASSGRRFGEQFF.

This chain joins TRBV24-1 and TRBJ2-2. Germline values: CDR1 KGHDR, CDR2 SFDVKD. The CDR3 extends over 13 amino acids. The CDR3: CATSSRYTGELFF.

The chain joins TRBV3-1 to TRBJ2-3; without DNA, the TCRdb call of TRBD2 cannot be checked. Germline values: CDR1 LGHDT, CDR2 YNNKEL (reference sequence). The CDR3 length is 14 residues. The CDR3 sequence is CASRRSGGADTQYF.

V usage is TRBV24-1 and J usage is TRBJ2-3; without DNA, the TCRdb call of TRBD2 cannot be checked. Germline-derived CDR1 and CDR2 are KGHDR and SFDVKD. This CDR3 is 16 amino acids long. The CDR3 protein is CATSGWTSGRTDTQYF.

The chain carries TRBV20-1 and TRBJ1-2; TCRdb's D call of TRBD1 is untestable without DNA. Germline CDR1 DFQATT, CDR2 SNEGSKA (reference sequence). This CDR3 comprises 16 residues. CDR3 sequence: CSARGQRRGHVDGYTF.

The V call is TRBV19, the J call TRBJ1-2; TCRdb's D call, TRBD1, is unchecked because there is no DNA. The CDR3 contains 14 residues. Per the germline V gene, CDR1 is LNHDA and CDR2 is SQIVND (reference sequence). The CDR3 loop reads CASSLDRGNYGYTF.

The CDR3 sequence is CATSDSAGNYEQYF. The V and J genes are TRBV24-1 and TRBJ2-7; as DNA is missing, the TRBD2 call by TCRdb cannot be tested. The CDR3 is 14 amino acids. Germline V gene lookup returns CDR1 KGHDR and CDR2 SFDVKD.

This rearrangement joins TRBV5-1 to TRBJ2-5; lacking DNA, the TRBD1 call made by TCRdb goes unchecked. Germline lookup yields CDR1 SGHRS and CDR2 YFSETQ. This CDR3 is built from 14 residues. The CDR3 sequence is CASSWDSGGETQYF. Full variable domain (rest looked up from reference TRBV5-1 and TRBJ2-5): KAGVTQTPRYLIKTRGQQVTLSCSPISGHRSVSWYQQTPGQGLQFLFEYFSETQRNKGNFPGRFSGRQFSNSRSEMNVSTLELGDSALYLCASSWDSGGETQYFGPGTRLLVL.

CDR3 sequence reads: CSAKAGGPTETQYF. V and J are TRBV20-1 and TRBJ2-5; TCRdb names TRBD2, which stays unverified in the absence of DNA. CDR3 length: 14 amino acids. Germline values: CDR1 DFQATT, CDR2 SNEGSKA (reference sequence).

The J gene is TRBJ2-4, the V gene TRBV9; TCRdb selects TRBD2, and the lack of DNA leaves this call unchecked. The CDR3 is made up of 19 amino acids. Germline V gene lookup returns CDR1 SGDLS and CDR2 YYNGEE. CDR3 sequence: CASSIGPGGAGDTKNIQYF.

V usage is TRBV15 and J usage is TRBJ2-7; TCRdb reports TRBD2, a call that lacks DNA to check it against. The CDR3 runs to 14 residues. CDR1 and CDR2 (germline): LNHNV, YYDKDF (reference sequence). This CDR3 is CATSREAGLYEQYF.

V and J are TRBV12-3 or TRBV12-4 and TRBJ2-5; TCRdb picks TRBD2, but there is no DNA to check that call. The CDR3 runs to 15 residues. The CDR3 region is CASSPVGAGKETQYF.

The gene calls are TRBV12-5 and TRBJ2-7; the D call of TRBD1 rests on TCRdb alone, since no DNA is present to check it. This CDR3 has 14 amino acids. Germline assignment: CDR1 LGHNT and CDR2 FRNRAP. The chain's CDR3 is CASGLGQGGNEQYF.